These 32 T cell receptor beta chains came from one sample sequenced in a study of CD8 T cells in ankylosing spondylitis. One entry per CDR3 protein results from TCRdb running MiXCR on the 5' RACE reads. The data hold tens of thousands of distinct CDR3 sequences, with 27% observed a single time. Specimen: blood, either unsorted or a sorted T cell fraction (not recorded which). These receptors were collected from a male donor with ankylosing spondylitis or in good health (not recorded which).

The CDR3 sequence: CSGIRGFGTEAFF. The DNA for the CDR3 is TGCAGCGGTATTCGGGGTTTCGGCACTGAAGCTTTCTTT. The chain is built from TRBV29-1 and TRBJ1-1; the D is unclear. The germline V gene has CDR1 SQVTM and CDR2 ANQGSEA. Deletions cut 7 bases from V and 4 bases from J, with 16 bases between. The CDR3 spans 13 residues.

This clonotype was counted a few times. DNA of the CDR3: TGCAGTGCCCACTCTCCGGGACAGCCAGAGACCCAGTACTTC. It codes for CSAHSPGQPETQYF. This rearrangement joins TRBV20-1 to TRBJ2-5; 7 bases align to TRBD1. Germline lookup yields CDR1 DFQATT and CDR2 SNEGSKA (reference sequence). The CDR3 sequence is 14 residues long. Trimming removed 6 bases from V and 4 bases from J; junction bases left unmatched: 11.

Comments on this clonotype: This may arise from a read error, as a much more abundant clone is one base away. Without the conserved terminal phenylalanine or tryptophan, this CDR3 likely stems from a read error. The V and J genes are TRBV4-1 and TRBJ2-5; TRBD2 matches 7 bases. V dropped 6 bases and J dropped 1; count of bases not matched to a gene: 8. Germline CDR1 and CDR2: MGHRA and YSYEKL. The CDR3 sequence is 15 residues long. CDR3 protein: CASRFTGTTQETQYL. In DNA, the CDR3 is TGCGCCAGCAGATTCACCGGGACTACCCAAGAGACCCAGTACTTG.

The gene calls are TRBV5-1 and TRBJ2-3; perhaps TRBD2 as D (5 bases). Germline assignment: CDR1 SGHRS and CDR2 YFSETQ. The CDR3 contains 17 residues. V lost 0 bases and J lost 0, with 14 bases in between. The CDR3 DNA sequence: TGCGCCAGCAGCTTGGCCGAGGGCACTCCTAGCACAGATACGCAGTATTTT. Protein: CASSLAEGTPSTDTQYF. Full variable domain (outside the CDR3, taken from reference TRBV5-1 and TRBJ2-3): KAGVTQTPRYLIKTRGQQVTLSCSPISGHRSVSWYQQTPGQGLQFLFEYFSETQRNKGNFPGRFSGRQFSNSRSEMNVSTLELGDSALYLCASSLAEGTPSTDTQYFGPGTRLTVL.

There are a few counts of this clonotype. This chain joins TRBV2 and TRBJ1-5; D gene unclear. The germline V gene encodes CDR1 SNHLY and CDR2 FYNNEI. The CDR3 has 13 amino acids. Trimming stripped 2 bases from V and 8 bases from J, with 10 bases between. The CDR3 region is CASSEQGVEPQHF. In DNA, the CDR3 is TGTGCCAGCAGTGAACAAGGTGTGGAGCCCCAGCATTTT.

The chain uses TRBV12-3 or TRBV12-4 and TRBJ1-6; no reliable D call. The CDR3 has 15 residues. Trimming left V 5 bases short and J 0 bases short, with 8 bases between. CDR3 DNA: TGTGCCAGCAGTCCCAGGAGCTCCTATAATTCACCCCTCCACTTT. Amino acid sequence: CASSPRSSYNSPLHF.

The chain carries TRBV7-2 and TRBJ2-5; the D gene could be TRBD1 or TRBD2 (6 bases each). Per germline, CDR1 SGHTA and CDR2 FQGNSA. Between the trimmed V and J ends, which lost 3 bases and 5 bases, there was a span of 13 bases. The CDR3 covers 14 residues. CDR3 in DNA: TGTGCCAGCAGCTTCCAAGGGGGAGGCGAGACCCAGTACTTC. Its protein product is CASSFQGGGETQYF.

In its sample, this clonotype was seen many times. J is TRBJ2-5 and V is TRBV20-1, with 8 positions matching TRBD2. The CDR3 consists of 13 residues. After removal of 8 bases from V and 4 bases from J, the junction contained 9 bases not matched to a gene. In germline, CDR1 is DFQATT, CDR2 SNEGSKA (reference sequence). CDR3 in amino acids: CSSSGGPGETQYF. CDR3 DNA sequence: TGCAGTTCATCGGGAGGGCCAGGAGAGACCCAGTACTTC.

This chain links TRBV25-1 with TRBJ2-3, with 9 bases lining up with TRBD1. Germline V gives CDR1 MGHDK, CDR2 SYGVNS. Trimming at V came to 5 bases and at J to 8 bases, leaving 11 bases not matched to a gene. This CDR3 has 15 residues. CDR3 nucleotide sequence: TGTGCCAGCAGTATCCGGGACAGGGATTCCGGTACGCAGTATTTT. Its protein product is CASSIRDRDSGTQYF.

The V call is TRBV5-4, the J call TRBJ2-5; 7 bases line up with TRBD2. Germline trimming cut 3 bases from V and 2 bases from J; bases unmatched to any gene: 10. The CDR3 spans 16 residues. Germline values: CDR1 SGHNT, CDR2 YYREEE (reference sequence). The DNA for the CDR3 is TGTGCCAGCAGCTGGGGAGGGCTAGCGGCACAAGAGACCCAGTACTTC. This encodes CASSWGGLAAQETQYF.

This clonotype has a handful of counts. The chain combines TRBV29-1 with TRBJ1-1; the D is unclear. Germline values: CDR1 SQVTM, CDR2 ANQGSEA. V lost 4 bases, J lost 4 bases, and 10 bases lay in between. The CDR3 has 12 amino acids. The DNA for the CDR3 is TGCAGCGTTGGTGGCGTAGCCACTGAAGCTTTCTTT. Protein product: CSVGGVATEAFF. Using reference TRBV29-1 and TRBJ1-1 for the parts outside the CDR3, the full variable domain is SAVISQKPSRDICQRGTSLTIQCQVDSQVTMMFWYRQQPGQSLTLIATANQGSEATYESGFVIDKFPISRPNLTFSTLTVSNMSPEDSSIYLCSVGGVATEAFFGQGTRLTVV.

This clonotype was recorded once. This chain connects TRBV7-8 to TRBJ2-1; the match to TRBD2 covers 14 bases. Germline trimming cut 3 bases from V and 8 bases from J; bases unmatched to any gene: 6. This CDR3 contains 16 residues. CDR1 is SGHVS and CDR2 is FQNEAQ in the germline V gene. CDR3 nucleotide sequence: TGTGCCAGCAGCTTGGGACTAGCGGGAGTTGTCTATGAGCAGTTCTTC. Translation gives CASSLGLAGVVYEQFF.

The gene calls are TRBV29-1 and TRBJ2-2; D is uncertain. CDR3 length: 15 residues. Germline values: CDR1 SQVTM, CDR2 ANQGSEA. V was cut by 0 bases and J by 0 bases, with 8 bases left in between. The CDR3 loop is CSVEEAGSNTGELFF. The CDR3 DNA follows: TGCAGCGTTGAAGAAGCTGGATCGAACACCGGGGAGCTGTTTTTT.

V and J are TRBV5-1 and TRBJ1-3; D may be TRBD1 (5 bases). CDR1 SGHRS and CDR2 YFSETQ come from the germline V gene. V was shortened by 0 bases and J by 4 bases, with 14 bases between the two germline ends. The CDR3 is 16 amino acids. The CDR3 sequence: CASSLAPRGEGNTIYF. CDR3 DNA sequence: TGCGCCAGCAGCTTGGCCCCAAGGGGTGAAGGAAACACCATATATTTT.

This CDR3 reads CASSSSGASLTDTQYF. The DNA of the CDR3 is TGTGCCAGCAGTTCTAGCGGGGCTAGTCTAACAGATACGCAGTATTTT. The J gene is TRBJ2-3, the V gene TRBV12-3 or TRBV12-4; TRBD2 agrees at 9 bases. The V and J ends lost 4 bases and 3 bases, in that order; junction bases with no gene match: 8. This CDR3 comprises 16 residues.

The CDR3 spells CASSIDSTLTEAFF. In DNA form, the CDR3 reads TGTGCCAGTAGTATAGACAGTACCTTAACTGAAGCTTTCTTT. The chain recombines TRBV19 with TRBJ1-1; D unclear. There are 14 residues in the CDR3. V was pared by 0 bases and J by 5 bases, with 10 bases between. CDR1 and CDR2 from the germline V gene are LNHDA and SQIVND (reference sequence).

This clonotype came up many times. CDR3 protein: CASSLDGNGYTF. The CDR3 nucleotides read TGCGCCAGCAGCTTAGATGGAAATGGCTACACCTTC. This sequence joins TRBV5-1 and TRBJ1-2; the D is unclear. This CDR3 is built from 12 residues. CDR1 is SGHRS, CDR2 YFSETQ, per germline. V lost 2 bases to trimming and J lost 6 bases, with 8 bases between them.

The chain employs TRBV5-1 and TRBJ2-5; D is unresolved. Per the germline V gene, CDR1 is SGHRS and CDR2 is YFSETQ. Trimming took off 4 bases at V and 0 bases at J, with 7 bases between the two ends. This CDR3 contains 13 residues. This CDR3 is CASSPQDQETQYF. The CDR3 nucleotides read TGCGCCAGCAGCCCACAAGACCAAGAGACCCAGTACTTC.

This clonotype was detected only a few times. The rearrangement uses TRBV20-1 and TRBJ2-1, with D unclear. Germline V gene data show CDR1 as DFQATT and CDR2 as SNEGSKA (reference sequence). This CDR3 spans 13 amino acids. V lost 5 bases, J lost 4 bases, and 12 bases lay in between. As DNA, the CDR3 is TGCAGTGCTCCTAGGACGGAGTACAATGAGCAGTTCTTC. It encodes CSAPRTEYNEQFF.

This clonotype came up a few times. The V and J genes are TRBV15 and TRBJ2-3, with 11 bases matching TRBD2. V lost 7 bases and J lost 8; bases outside the gene matches: 14. The CDR3 loop spans 16 amino acids. From germline, CDR1 is LNHNV and CDR2 YYDKDF (reference sequence). CDR3 DNA sequence: TGTGCCACCAAGCCAGGGCTAGCGGGGGGCCGAGCTACGCAGTATTTT. It encodes CATKPGLAGGRATQYF.

This clonotype was detected only a few times. The genes are TRBV6-1 and TRBJ2-7, with D maybe TRBD1 (5 bases). Trimming took off 6 bases at V and 1 base at J, with 13 bases between the two ends. The CDR3 spans 14 residues. Germline loops: CDR1 MNHNS, CDR2 SASEGT. The DNA of the CDR3 is TGTGCCAGCAGCCCCGACAGAGCTTCCTACGAGCAGTACTTC. This sequence encodes CASSPDRASYEQYF.

A few counts support this clonotype. This sequence joins TRBV20-1 and TRBJ1-6; no definite D call. CDR3 length equals 13 residues. V was pared by 0 bases and J by 9 bases, with 9 bases between. CDR1 DFQATT and CDR2 SNEGSKA come from the germline V gene (reference sequence). The CDR3 region has the DNA TGCAGTGCTAGAGAGGCCGGCGGTTCACCCCTCCACTTT. As protein: CSAREAGGSPLHF.

The V call is TRBV5-6, the J call TRBJ2-2; 10 bases map to TRBD1. CDR3 length equals 15 residues. Germline-derived CDR1 and CDR2 are SGHDT and YYEEEE. With 3 bases clipped from V and 3 bases from J, the junction kept 2 bases outside the gene matches. The CDR3 region has the DNA TGTGCCAGCAGCTGGGGGACAGGGGACACCGGGGAGCTGTTTTTT. This encodes CASSWGTGDTGELFF.

This chain links TRBV29-1 with TRBJ1-2, with D unclear. The CDR3 length is 13 residues. Germline-derived CDR1 and CDR2 are SQVTM and ANQGSEA. V lost 2 bases, J lost 7 bases, and 14 bases lay in between. The CDR3 protein is CSVESVGAGGYTF. Here the CDR3 DNA reads TGCAGCGTTGAATCCGTCGGAGCCGGTGGCTACACCTTC.

The gene calls are TRBV7-2 and TRBJ2-2, with D tentatively TRBD1 or TRBD2 (5 bases each). Germline V CDR1 and CDR2: SGHTA, FQGNSA. V dropped 4 bases and J dropped 7 bases, with 16 bases sitting between them. CDR3 size: 15 residues. In DNA, the CDR3 is TGTGCCAGCAGCTCCGGGTATAGGGGAGTCGGGGAGCTGTTTTTT. The encoded protein is CASSSGYRGVGELFF. The entire variable domain, with the rest obtained from reference TRBV7-2 and TRBJ2-2, is as follows: GAGVSQSPSNKVTEKGKDVELRCDPISGHTALYWYRQSLGQGLEFLIYFQGNSAPDKSGLPSDRFSAERTGGSVSTLTIQRTQQEDSAVYLCASSSGYRGVGELFFGEGSRLTVL.

The V call is TRBV7-2, the J call TRBJ2-5; D remains unclear. The CDR3 length is 13 residues. From germline, CDR1 is SGHTA and CDR2 FQGNSA. Between the trimmed V and J ends, which lost 3 bases and 5 bases, there was a span of 10 bases. CDR3 sequence (DNA): TGTGCCAGCAGCTTTGGGGTTTGGGAGACCCAGTACTTC. This encodes CASSFGVWETQYF.

This clonotype was seen a handful of times. The chain combines TRBV5-1 with TRBJ2-5, with D uncertain. Trimming left V 0 bases short and J 7 bases short, with 16 bases between. The CDR3 is made up of 15 amino acids. The germline gives CDR1 SGHRS, CDR2 YFSETQ. Here the CDR3 reads CASSLDFAALGTQYF. The CDR3 DNA sequence: TGCGCCAGCAGCTTGGATTTTGCGGCTCTCGGGACCCAGTACTTC.

The table lists this clonotype with a few counts. For the CDR3, the DNA is TGCGCCAGCAGCTTGTCTAGCGGCACTGACACCGGGGAGCTGTTTTTT. It encodes CASSLSSGTDTGELFF. The J gene is TRBJ2-2, the V gene TRBV5-1; 7 bases map to TRBD2. Germline V lookup: CDR1 SGHRS, CDR2 YFSETQ. Germline trimming cut 1 base from V and 3 bases from J; bases unmatched to any gene: 6. The CDR3 runs to 16 residues.

The chain has TRBV5-4 and TRBJ2-3; perhaps TRBD2 as D (7 bases). In germline, CDR1 is SGHNT, CDR2 YYREEE (reference sequence). V was clipped by 3 bases and J by 2 bases, with 16 bases between them. The CDR3 consists of 16 residues. CDR3 region: CASSYGGTRSTDTQYF. Written as DNA, the CDR3 is TGTGCCAGCAGCTACGGGGGGACACGTTCCACAGATACGCAGTATTTT.

This clonotype came up many times. V is TRBV5-1 and J is TRBJ1-1; tentatively, D is TRBD1 (5 bases). The CDR3 loop spans 14 amino acids. Germline V lookup: CDR1 SGHRS, CDR2 YFSETQ. Deletions cut 0 bases from V and 4 bases from J, with 10 bases between. The CDR3 loop reads CASSLAGGGTEAFF. The CDR3 bases are TGCGCCAGCAGCTTGGCTGGGGGGGGCACTGAAGCTTTCTTT.

At least ten counts were recorded for this clonotype. V is TRBV6-5 and J is TRBJ1-1; D remains unclear. With 2 bases removed from V and 1 base from J, the gap between germline ends came to 8 bases. CDR1 is MNHEY, CDR2 SVGAGI, per germline. This CDR3 contains 14 residues. Here the CDR3 DNA reads TGTGCCAGCAGTTACCTTCCGGGGAACACTGAAGCTTTCTTT. Translating gives CASSYLPGNTEAFF.

This clonotype was seen at least ten times. This rearrangement joins TRBV7-2 to TRBJ1-2; D gene ambiguous. From germline, CDR1 is SGHTA and CDR2 FQGNSA. V gave up 0 bases and J gave up 2 bases, with 7 bases separating them. The CDR3 runs to 14 residues. CDR3 DNA sequence: TGTGCCAGCAGCTTAGCAGGCACAAACTATGGCTACACCTTC. Its protein product is CASSLAGTNYGYTF.